This is a list of T cell receptor beta chains from one sample in a study of PD-L1 blockade in urothelial cancer. Assay: immunoSEQ multiplex PCR; the TCRdb copy retains only in-frame clones and omits some. The data show tens of thousands of clones, around three quarters seen once. The material was PBMCs, obtained around atezolizumab (anti-PD-L1) treatment. The receptors were sampled from a man between 65 and 79 years old with urothelial cancer. The CDR3 runs from the conserved cysteine through the conserved F or W. A D gene is named only where the DNA matches it firmly. The size field is filled for only some rows; it gives once, few, many or a size class.

>TRBJ2-5|TRBD1|NA|TRBV9
TGTGCCAGCAGCGTAGGGAACAGGGGGCAGGAGACCCAGTACTTC
CASSVGNRGQETQYF
>TRBJ2-5|NA|NA|TRBV7-2
TGTGCCAGCAGGCTAGCGAGGAGTCAGACCCAGTACTTC
CASRLARSQTQYF
>TRBJ1-6|NA|NA|TRBV5-4
TGTGCCAGCAGCTTGGACAGCTCCTATAATTCACCCCTCCACTTT
CASSLDSSYNSPLHF
>TRBJ1-4|NA|NA|TRBV4-3
TGCGCCAGCAGCCAAGGGGGCGTTATTAATGAAAAACTGTTTTTT
CASSQGGVINEKLFF
>TRBJ2-5|NA|NA|TRBV6-6
TGTGCCAGCAGCAGGGGGGCCGTCGAGACCCAGTACTTC
CASSRGAVETQYF
>TRBJ1-4|TRBD1|NA|TRBV5-6
TGTGCCAGCAGCTCGTATGGACAGGATGAAAAACTGTTTTTT
CASSSYGQDEKLFF
>TRBJ1-2|TRBD1|NA|TRBV7-3
TGTGCCAGCAGCGCAGGACAGGGCTCCTATGGCTACACCTTC
CASSAGQGSYGYTF
>TRBJ1-1|NA|NA|TRBV5-5
TGTGCCAGCAGCCGTCGTGAGACAGGAGGATCCGAAGCTTTCTTT
CASSRRETGGSEAFF
>TRBJ2-3|TRBD2|NA|TRBV25-1
TGTGCCAGCAGTGTCGGGACTAGCGGCACAGATACGCAGTATTTT
CASSVGTSGTDTQYF
>TRBJ1-2|TRBD1|NA|TRBV4-3
TGCGCCAGCAGCCAAGATACAGGGGTTGACGGCTACACCTTC
CASSQDTGVDGYTF
>TRBJ2-7|NA|NA|TRBV15
TGTGCCACCAGCAGAGGTGGGGGGTCCTACGAGCAGTACTTC
CATSRGGGSYEQYF
>TRBJ1-2|NA|NA|TRBV30
TGTGCCTGGAGCCCTAATGAGGGCTACACCTTC
CAWSPNEGYTF
>TRBJ2-3|NA|once|TRBV5-6
TGTGCCAGCAGTCTGGACACTAACACAGATACGCAGTATTTT
CASSLDTNTDTQYF
>TRBJ2-3|TRBD1|NA|TRBV9
TGTGCCAGCAGCCCCCAGACAGGGGAAGGGGGTACGCAGTATTTT
CASSPQTGEGGTQYF
>TRBJ2-5|NA|NA|TRBV11-2
TGTGCCAGCAGCTTAGATGGCTCTTCGGAGACCCAGTACTTC
CASSLDGSSETQYF
>TRBJ2-1|NA|NA|TRBV19
TGTGCCAGTAGTCCCCGCAGGCAGGGATACAATGAGCAGTTCTTC
CASSPRRQGYNEQFF
>TRBJ2-1|TRBD1|NA|TRBV7-9
TGTGCCAGCAGCTTGGGACAGGGGTACAATGAGCAGTTCTTC
CASSLGQGYNEQFF
>TRBJ2-1|NA|NA|TRBV28
TGTGCCAGCAGTTTGGCGGTAGCGCGCAATGAGCAGTTCTTC
CASSLAVARNEQFF
>TRBJ2-7|TRBD2|once|TRBV7-2
TGTGCCAGCAGCTTAGAGGTAGCGGGGGGCCCGATCTCCTACGAGCAGTACTTC
CASSLEVAGGPISYEQYF
>TRBJ2-7|TRBD2|few|TRBV30
TGTGCCTGGAGGGGTCGGGCGGGAGGAAACGAGTACTTC
CAWRGRAGGNEYF
>TRBJ1-4|TRBD1|few|TRBV6-1
TGTGCCAGCAGTCTGACAGGGTTTAATGAAAAACTGTTTTTT
CASSLTGFNEKLFF
>TRBJ2-5|NA|NA|TRBV10-3
TGTGCCATCAGTGAGAGTACGGGGATTGAGACCCAGTACTTC
CAISESTGIETQYF
>TRBJ2-2|TRBD1|NA|TRBV4-2
TGTGCCAGCAGCCAGGCCACAGGGGACACCGGGGAGCTGTTTTTT
CASSQATGDTGELFF
>TRBJ2-1|TRBD2|NA|TRBV4-2
TGTGCCAGCAGCCAAGAAGGGACTAGCGGGAGTGGGTCCTACAATGAGCAGTTCTTC
CASSQEGTSGSGSYNEQFF
>TRBJ1-1|TRBD1|NA|TRBV5-1
TGCGCCAGCAGCTTGAGGGACAGGGGAACTGAAGCTTTCTTT
CASSLRDRGTEAFF
>TRBJ1-2|TRBD1|NA|TRBV6-4
TGTGCCAGCAGAAGCTCGGGACAGGGGGCCAACTATGGCTACACCTTC
CASRSSGQGANYGYTF
>TRBJ2-2|NA|few|TRBV6-5
TGTGCCAGCAGTTACTCGCGAGGGAACACCGGGGAGCTGTTTTTT
CASSYSRGNTGELFF
>TRBJ2-3|NA|once|TRBV15
TGTGCCACCAGCGGACAGGCCCGGGGGGATACGCAGTATTTT
CATSGQARGDTQYF
>TRBJ2-5|TRBD1|NA|TRBV5-1
TGCGCCAGCGCACCTATGACAGGGGGAGAGACCCAGTACTTC
CASAPMTGGETQYF
>TRBJ2-3|TRBD2|NA|TRBV19
TGTGCCAGTAGTTTGACTAGCGGGAGGGCAGATACGCAGTATTTT
CASSLTSGRADTQYF
>TRBJ1-2|NA|once|TRBV29-1
TGCAGCGTTGGTGGCAGCTATGGCTACACCTTC
CSVGGSYGYTF
>TRBJ2-1|TRBD2|NA|TRBV14
TGTGCCAGCAGCCTTTGGACTAGCGGGAGGGCCGTGGATGAGCAGTTCTTC
CASSLWTSGRAVDEQFF
>TRBJ2-2|NA|NA|TRBV5-6
TGTGCCAGCAGCTTGGCGGGAACCGGGGAGCTGTTTTTT
CASSLAGTGELFF
>TRBJ1-1|TRBD1|NA|TRBV18
TGTGCCAGCTCACCACCGGGGCGAGACAGGGGGACTGAAGCTTTCTTT
CASSPPGRDRGTEAFF
>TRBJ2-3|TRBD1|NA|TRBV4-3
TGCGCCAGCAGCCTCACAGGGGGAGAAGTTACTACAGATACGCAGTATTTT
CASSLTGGEVTTDTQYF
>TRBJ1-3|NA|NA|TRBV10-3
TGTGCCATCAGTGTCCAGTCTGGAAACACCATATATTTT
CAISVQSGNTIYF
>TRBJ2-2|TRBD1|NA|TRBV7-2
TGTGCCAGCAGCTCAGGGACAGGGGCCGGGGAGCTGTTTTTT
CASSSGTGAGELFF
>TRBJ2-1|TRBD2|NA|TRBV5-1
TGCGCCAGCACCTACCTAGCTAGCGGGAGATTAAACAATGAGCAGTTCTTC
CASTYLASGRLNNEQFF
>TRBJ2-1|NA|NA|TRBV5-4
TGTGCCAGCAGCGCACATAACAATGAGCAGTTCTTC
CASSAHNNEQFF
>TRBJ2-2|TRBD1|once|TRBV6-6
TGTGCCAGCAGCCGGACAGGGTATCAGTCCGGGGAGCTGTTTTTT
CASSRTGYQSGELFF
>TRBJ2-7|TRBD2|NA|TRBV19
TGTGCCAGTAGTTCCCGTAGCGGGAGGGTCTCCTACGAGCAGTACTTC
CASSSRSGRVSYEQYF
>TRBJ2-7|NA|NA|TRBV5-4
TGTGCCAGCAGTTCTAAGGCGGGTGTAGACTACGAGCAGTACTTC
CASSSKAGVDYEQYF
>TRBJ1-4|TRBD1|NA|TRBV10-1
TGCGCCAGCAGCGGCGACAGGGAGAATGAAAAACTGTTTTTT
CASSGDRENEKLFF
>TRBJ1-2|TRBD1|NA|TRBV2
TGTGCCAGCAGTGACCGGACAGGGAACTATGGCTACACCTTC
CASSDRTGNYGYTF
>TRBJ2-7|TRBD2|NA|TRBV5-6
TGTGCCAGCAGTCCGGGACTAGCGGGAGTAGCCAGCTACGAGCAGTACTTC
CASSPGLAGVASYEQYF